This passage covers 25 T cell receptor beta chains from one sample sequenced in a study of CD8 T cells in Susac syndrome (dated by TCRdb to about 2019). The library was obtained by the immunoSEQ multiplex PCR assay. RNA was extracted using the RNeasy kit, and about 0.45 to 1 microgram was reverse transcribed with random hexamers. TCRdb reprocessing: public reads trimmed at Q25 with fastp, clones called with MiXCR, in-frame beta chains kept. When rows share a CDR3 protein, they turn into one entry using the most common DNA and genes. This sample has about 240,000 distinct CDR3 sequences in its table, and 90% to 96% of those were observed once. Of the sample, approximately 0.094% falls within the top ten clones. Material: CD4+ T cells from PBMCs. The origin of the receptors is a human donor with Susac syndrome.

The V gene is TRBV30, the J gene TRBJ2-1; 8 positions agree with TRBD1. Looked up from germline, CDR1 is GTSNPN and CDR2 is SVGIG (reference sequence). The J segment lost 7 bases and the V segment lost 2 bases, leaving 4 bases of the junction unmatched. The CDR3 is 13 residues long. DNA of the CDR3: TGTGCCTGGAGTCCCGACAGGGGAAATGAGCAGTTCTTC. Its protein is CAWSPDRGNEQFF.

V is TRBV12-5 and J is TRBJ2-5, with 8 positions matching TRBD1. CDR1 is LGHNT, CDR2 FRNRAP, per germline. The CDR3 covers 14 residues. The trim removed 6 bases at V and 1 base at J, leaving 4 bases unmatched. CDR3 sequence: CASGPGQGQETQYF. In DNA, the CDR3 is TGTGCTAGTGGCCCCGGACAGGGCCAAGAGACCCAGTACTTC.

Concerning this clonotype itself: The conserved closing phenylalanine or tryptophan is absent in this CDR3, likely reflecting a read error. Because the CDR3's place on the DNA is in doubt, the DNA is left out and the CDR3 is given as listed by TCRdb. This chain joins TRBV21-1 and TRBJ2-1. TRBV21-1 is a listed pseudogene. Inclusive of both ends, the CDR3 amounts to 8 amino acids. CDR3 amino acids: CASSKGRV.

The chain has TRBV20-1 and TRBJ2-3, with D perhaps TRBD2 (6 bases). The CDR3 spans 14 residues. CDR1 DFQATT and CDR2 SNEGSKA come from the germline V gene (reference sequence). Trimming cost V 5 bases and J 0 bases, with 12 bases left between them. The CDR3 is CSAPGVSSTDTQYF. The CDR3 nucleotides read TGCAGTGCTCCGGGGGTCTCTAGCACAGATACGCAGTATTTT.

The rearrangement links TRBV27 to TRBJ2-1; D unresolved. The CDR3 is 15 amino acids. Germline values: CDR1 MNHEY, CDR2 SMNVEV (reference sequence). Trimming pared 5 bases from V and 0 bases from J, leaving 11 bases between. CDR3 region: CASSLTKSSYNEQFF. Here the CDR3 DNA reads TGTGCCAGCAGTCTGACAAAAAGCTCCTACAATGAGCAGTTCTTC.

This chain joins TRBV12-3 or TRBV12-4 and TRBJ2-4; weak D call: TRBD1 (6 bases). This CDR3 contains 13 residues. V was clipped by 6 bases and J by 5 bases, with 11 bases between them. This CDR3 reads CASSYRVENIQYF. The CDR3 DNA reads TGTGCCAGCAGCTACAGGGTGGAAAACATTCAGTACTTC.

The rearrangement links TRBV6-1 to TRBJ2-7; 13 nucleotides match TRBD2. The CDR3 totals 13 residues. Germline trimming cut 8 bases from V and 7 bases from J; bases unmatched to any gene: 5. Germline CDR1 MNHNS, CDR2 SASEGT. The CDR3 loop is CASGGLAGPEQYF. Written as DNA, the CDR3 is TGTGCCAGCGGGGGACTAGCGGGACCAGAGCAGTACTTC.

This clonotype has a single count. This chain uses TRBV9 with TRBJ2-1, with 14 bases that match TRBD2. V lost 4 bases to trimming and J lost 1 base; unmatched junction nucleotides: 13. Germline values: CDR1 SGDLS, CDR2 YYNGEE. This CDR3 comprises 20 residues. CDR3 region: CASSTPTGLAGASSYNEQFF. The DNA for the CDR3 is TGTGCCAGCAGCACACCGACGGGACTAGCGGGAGCTTCTTCCTACAATGAGCAGTTCTTC.

The CDR3 bases are TGTGCCAGCAGTCCTGGATCCCCTAGGAGCTACACCTTC. This translates into CASSPGSPRSYTF. The V and J genes are TRBV27 and TRBJ1-2; no firm D call. The V and J ends lost 5 bases and 9 bases respectively, with 16 bases between them. Germline-derived CDR1 and CDR2 are MNHEY and SMNVEV (reference sequence). The CDR3 spans 13 residues.

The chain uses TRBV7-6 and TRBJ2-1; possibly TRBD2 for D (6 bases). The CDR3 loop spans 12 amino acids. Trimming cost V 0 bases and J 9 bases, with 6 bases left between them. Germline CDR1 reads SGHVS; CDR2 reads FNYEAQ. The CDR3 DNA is TGTGCCAGCAGCTTAGCGCGGGGTGAGCAGTTCTTC. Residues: CASSLARGEQFF. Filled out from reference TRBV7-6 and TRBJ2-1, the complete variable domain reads GAGVSQSPRYKVTKRGQDVALRCDPISGHVSLYWYRQALGQGPEFLTYFNYEAQQDKSGLPNDRFSAERPEGSISTLTIQRTEQRDSAMYRCASSLARGEQFFGPGTRLTVL.

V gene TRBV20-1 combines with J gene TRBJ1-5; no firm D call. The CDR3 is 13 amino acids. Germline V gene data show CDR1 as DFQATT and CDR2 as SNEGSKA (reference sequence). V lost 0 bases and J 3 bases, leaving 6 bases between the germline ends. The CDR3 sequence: CSARDGSNQPQHF. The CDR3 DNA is TGCAGTGCTAGAGATGGGTCCAATCAGCCCCAGCATTTT.

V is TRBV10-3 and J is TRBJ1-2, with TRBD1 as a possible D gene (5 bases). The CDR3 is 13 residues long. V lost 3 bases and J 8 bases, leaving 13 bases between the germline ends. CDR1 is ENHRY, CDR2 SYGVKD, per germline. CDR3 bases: TGTGCCATCAGTGACCCAGGGACGGGCGGCTACACCTTC. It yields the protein CAISDPGTGGYTF.

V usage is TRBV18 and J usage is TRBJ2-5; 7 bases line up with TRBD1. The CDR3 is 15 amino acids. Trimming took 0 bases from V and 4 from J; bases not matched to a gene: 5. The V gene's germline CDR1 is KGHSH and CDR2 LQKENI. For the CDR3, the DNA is TGTGCCAGCTCACCACCGTCAGGGGGTTCAGAGACCCAGTACTTC. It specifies CASSPPSGGSETQYF.

This CDR3 is CAWSVGLSGNTIYF. For the CDR3, the DNA is TGTGCCTGGAGTGTCGGTCTGTCTGGAAACACCATATATTTT. This sequence joins TRBV30 and TRBJ1-3, with D hard to call. Germline assignment: CDR1 GTSNPN and CDR2 SVGIG (reference sequence). The length of the CDR3 is 14 residues. Deletions cut 0 bases from V and 1 base from J, with 7 bases between.

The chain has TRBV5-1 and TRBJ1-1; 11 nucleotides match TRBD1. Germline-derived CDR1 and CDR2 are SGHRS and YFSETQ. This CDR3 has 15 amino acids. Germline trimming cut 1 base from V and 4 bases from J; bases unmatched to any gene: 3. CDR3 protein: CASSLSGQGATEAFF. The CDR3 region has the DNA TGCGCCAGCAGCTTGTCAGGACAGGGGGCCACTGAAGCTTTCTTT.

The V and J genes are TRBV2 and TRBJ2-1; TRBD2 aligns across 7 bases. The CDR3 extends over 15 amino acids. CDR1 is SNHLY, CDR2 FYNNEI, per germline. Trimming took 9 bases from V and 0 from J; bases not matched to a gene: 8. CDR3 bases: TGTGCCAGGGAGGACTCTAGCGGCTCCTACAATGAGCAGTTCTTC. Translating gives CAREDSSGSYNEQFF.

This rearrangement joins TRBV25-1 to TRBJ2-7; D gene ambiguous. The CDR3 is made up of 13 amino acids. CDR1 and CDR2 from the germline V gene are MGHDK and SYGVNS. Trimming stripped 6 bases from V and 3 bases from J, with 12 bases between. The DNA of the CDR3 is TGTGCCAGCAGGGGATCCGCTCTCTACGAGCAGTACTTC. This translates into CASRGSALYEQYF.

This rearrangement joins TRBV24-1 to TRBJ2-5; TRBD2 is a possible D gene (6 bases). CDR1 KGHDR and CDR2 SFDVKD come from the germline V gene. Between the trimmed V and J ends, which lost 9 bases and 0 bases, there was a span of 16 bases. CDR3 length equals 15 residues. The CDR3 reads CATGRRRGYQETQYF. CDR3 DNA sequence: TGTGCCACCGGGAGGCGGCGTGGGTACCAAGAGACCCAGTACTTC.

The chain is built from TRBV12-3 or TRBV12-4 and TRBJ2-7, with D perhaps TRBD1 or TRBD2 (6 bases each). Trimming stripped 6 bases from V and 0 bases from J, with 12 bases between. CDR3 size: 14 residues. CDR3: CASRKGGSSYEQYF. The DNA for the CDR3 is TGTGCCAGCAGAAAAGGGGGGAGCTCCTACGAGCAGTACTTC.

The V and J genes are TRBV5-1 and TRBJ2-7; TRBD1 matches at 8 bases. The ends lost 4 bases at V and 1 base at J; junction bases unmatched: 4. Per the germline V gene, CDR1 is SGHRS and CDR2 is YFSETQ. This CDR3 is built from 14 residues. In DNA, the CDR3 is TGCGCCAGCAGCAGGGGACAGGCTTCCTACGAGCAGTACTTC. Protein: CASSRGQASYEQYF.

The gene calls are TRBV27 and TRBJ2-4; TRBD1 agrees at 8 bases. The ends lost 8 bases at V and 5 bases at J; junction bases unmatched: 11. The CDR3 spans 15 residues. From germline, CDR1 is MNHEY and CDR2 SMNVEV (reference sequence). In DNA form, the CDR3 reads TGTGCCAGCTCTAGGACAGGGCGCTTGGAAAACATTCAGTACTTC. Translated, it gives CASSRTGRLENIQYF.

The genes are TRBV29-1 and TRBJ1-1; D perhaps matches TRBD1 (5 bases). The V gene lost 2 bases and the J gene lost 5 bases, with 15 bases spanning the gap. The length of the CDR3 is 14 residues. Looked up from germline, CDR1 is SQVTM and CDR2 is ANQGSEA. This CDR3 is CSVETGVGATEAFF. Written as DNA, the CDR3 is TGCAGCGTTGAAACTGGGGTCGGGGCGACTGAAGCTTTCTTT.

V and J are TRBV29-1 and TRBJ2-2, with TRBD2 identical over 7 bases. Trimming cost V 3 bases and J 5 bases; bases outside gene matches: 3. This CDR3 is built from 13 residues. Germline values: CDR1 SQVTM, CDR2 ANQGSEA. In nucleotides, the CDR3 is TGCAGCGTTGACAGGGAGGGGACCGGGGAGCTGTTTTTT. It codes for CSVDREGTGELFF.

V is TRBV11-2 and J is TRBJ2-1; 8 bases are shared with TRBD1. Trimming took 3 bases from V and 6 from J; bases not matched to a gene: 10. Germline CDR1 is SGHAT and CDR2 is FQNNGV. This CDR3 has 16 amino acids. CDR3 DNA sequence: TGTGCCAGCAGCTTCATCCGGGACAGGAGATTCAATGAGCAGTTCTTC. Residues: CASSFIRDRRFNEQFF.

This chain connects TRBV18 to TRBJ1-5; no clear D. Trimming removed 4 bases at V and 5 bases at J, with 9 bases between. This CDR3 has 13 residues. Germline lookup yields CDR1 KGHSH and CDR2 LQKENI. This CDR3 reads CASSQGSDQPQHF. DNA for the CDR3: TGTGCCAGCTCACAGGGTTCTGATCAGCCCCAGCATTTT.